Each of the 5 T cell receptor beta chains below was sequenced from the same sample in a study of blood T cell repertoires in COVID-19. The data were produced by immunoSEQ multiplex PCR, yet TCRdb's version contains in-frame clones alone and is incomplete. Counted here are more than 250,000 clones, around 87% occurring once; the ten biggest clones make up 1%. The sample taken for sequencing was peripheral blood. All receptors come from a man aged 50 to 60 with active or convalescent COVID-19.

The V and J genes are TRBV2 and TRBJ2-3; 7 bases map to TRBD1. The germline gives CDR1 SNHLY, CDR2 FYNNEI. J was trimmed by 2 bases and V by 4 bases; bases with no gene match: 3. The CDR3 has 14 amino acids. The chain's CDR3 is CASSGQGHTDTQYF. The CDR3 region has the DNA TGTGCCAGCAGTGGACAGGGACACACAGATACGCAGTATTTT.

The rearrangement joins TRBV28 to TRBJ1-5, with 7 bases lining up with TRBD1. The V gene end was trimmed by 3 bases and the J gene end by 5 bases; junction bases not matched to a gene: 13. Germline values: CDR1 MDHEN, CDR2 SYDVKM. This CDR3 comprises 17 residues. The CDR3 is CASSFYRSTGTDQPQHF. CDR3 DNA: TGTGCCAGCAGTTTTTACCGTTCGACAGGGACGGATCAGCCCCAGCATTTT.

The chain employs TRBV3-1 (or the pseudogene TRBV3-2) and TRBJ2-5; 12 bases map to TRBD2. V lost 4 bases, J lost 2 bases, and 2 bases stayed unmatched. This CDR3 comprises 15 residues. Germline loops: CDR1 LGHDT, CDR2 YNNKEL (reference sequence). The CDR3 reads CASSPGTSGQETQYF. As DNA, the CDR3 is TGTGCCAGCAGCCCCGGGACTAGCGGGCAAGAGACCCAGTACTTC.

The V gene is TRBV5-1, the J gene TRBJ1-2; 8 bases agree with TRBD1. The CDR3 runs 13 residues. From germline, CDR1 is SGHRS and CDR2 YFSETQ. Trimming removed 4 bases from V and 4 bases from J; junction bases left unmatched: 3. CDR3 residues: CASSRGQGYGYTF. In nucleotides, the CDR3 is TGCGCCAGCAGCAGAGGACAGGGCTATGGCTACACCTTC.

The DNA of the CDR3 is TGCGCCAGCAGCCTAGCTATACAGGAGGGCACTGAAGCTTTCTTT. Translating it yields CASSLAIQEGTEAFF. V and J are TRBV5-1 and TRBJ1-1, with a possible D match to TRBD1 (5 bases). Germline V lookup: CDR1 SGHRS, CDR2 YFSETQ. The CDR3 length is 15 residues. Trimming removed 4 bases from V and 4 bases from J, with 17 bases in between.